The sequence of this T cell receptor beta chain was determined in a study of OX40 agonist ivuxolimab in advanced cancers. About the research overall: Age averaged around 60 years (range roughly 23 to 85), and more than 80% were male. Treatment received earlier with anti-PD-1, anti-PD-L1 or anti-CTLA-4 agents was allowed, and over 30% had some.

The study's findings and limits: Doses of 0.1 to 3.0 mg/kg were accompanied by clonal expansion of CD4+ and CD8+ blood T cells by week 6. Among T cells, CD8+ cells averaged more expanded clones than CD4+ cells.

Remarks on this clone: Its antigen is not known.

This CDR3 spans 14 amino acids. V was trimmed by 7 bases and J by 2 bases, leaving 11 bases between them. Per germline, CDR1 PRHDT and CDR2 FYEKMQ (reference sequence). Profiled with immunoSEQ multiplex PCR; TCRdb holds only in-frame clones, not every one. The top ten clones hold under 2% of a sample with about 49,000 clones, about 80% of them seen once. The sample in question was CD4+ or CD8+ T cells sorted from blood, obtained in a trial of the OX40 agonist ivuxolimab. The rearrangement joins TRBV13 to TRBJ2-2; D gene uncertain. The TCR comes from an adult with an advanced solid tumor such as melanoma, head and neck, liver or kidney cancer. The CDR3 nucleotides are TGTGCCAGCAACCCCGGGTCAAACACCGGGGAGCTGTTTTTT. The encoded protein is CASNPGSNTGELFF.